Shown below are 27 T cell receptor beta chains from a single sample sequenced in a study of blood T cell repertoires in COVID-19 (dated by TCRdb to 2018 to 2021). Library creation used the immunoSEQ multiplex PCR assay. The table was pulled from immuneACCESS by TCRdb, which kept in-frame rearrangements only. Such tables lose some clones; where checked, under half of the loss comes from unresolved V genes, and the rest has no known cause. This sample gives 85,000 to 100,000 clones in total; 70% to 90% of them show up just once. The top ten hold 2.1% of the sample. Sequenced input: peripheral blood. The receptors come from a man in his fifties with COVID-19, enrolled during active disease.

The V call is TRBV6-5, the J call TRBJ1-5; 7 nucleotides match TRBD1. The germline V gene encodes CDR1 MNHEY and CDR2 SVGAGI. The CDR3 is 14 amino acids. V trimming: 6 bases; J trimming: 3 bases; junction bases outside the gene matches: 5. CDR3 nucleotides: TGTGCCAGCAGACAGGGGACACTCAATCAGCCCCAGCATTTT. This codes for CASRQGTLNQPQHF.

The rearrangement uses TRBV19 and TRBJ1-5, with no clear D. The CDR3 spans 14 residues. In germline, CDR1 is LNHDA, CDR2 SQIVND (reference sequence). V was shortened by 8 bases and J by 4 bases, with 15 bases between the two germline ends. CDR3 residues: CASGLPTLNQPQHF. CDR3 DNA: TGTGCCAGTGGTTTACCGACATTGAATCAGCCCCAGCATTTT.

J is TRBJ1-1 and V is TRBV12-3 or TRBV12-4; D is uncertain. This CDR3 is 11 amino acids long. V was clipped by 6 bases and J by 7 bases, with 9 bases between them. As DNA, the CDR3 is TGTGCCAGCAGGACACGGGGTGAAGCTTTCTTT. Protein product: CASRTRGEAFF.

V usage is TRBV10-3 and J usage is TRBJ2-7; TRBD1 is a possible D gene (5 bases). The germline V and J ends were trimmed by 6 bases and 3 bases, with 9 bases remaining between them. The germline V gene has CDR1 ENHRY and CDR2 SYGVKD. The CDR3 sequence is 12 residues long. The CDR3 nucleotides read TGTGCCATCAGCATGGACAACTACGAGCAGTACTTC. This translates into CAISMDNYEQYF.

The rearrangement links TRBV7-9 to TRBJ1-2; D is possibly TRBD1 (6 bases). This CDR3 contains 18 residues. The V and J ends lost 5 bases and 0 bases respectively, with 22 bases between them. Germline CDR1 SEHNR, CDR2 FQNEAQ (reference sequence). The CDR3 nucleotides read TGTGCCAGCAGCAGTAATACCAGGACAGCACTAGCTAACTATGGCTACACCTTC. Translation gives CASSSNTRTALANYGYTF.

The chain links TRBV6-1 to TRBJ1-5, with D perhaps matching TRBD1 (5 bases). The CDR3 runs to 18 residues. V was pared by 2 bases and J by 0 bases, with 17 bases between. In germline, CDR1 is MNHNS, CDR2 SASEGT. Here the CDR3 reads CASSEPRQFGYSNQPQHF. CDR3 sequence (DNA): TGTGCCAGCAGTGAACCCCGACAGTTCGGATATAGCAATCAGCCCCAGCATTTT.

The genes are TRBV6-1 and TRBJ1-6; D may be TRBD1 (5 bases). This CDR3 contains 15 residues. Looked up from germline, CDR1 is MNHNS and CDR2 is SASEGT. Between the trimmed V and J ends, which lost 3 bases and 11 bases, there was a span of 17 bases. The CDR3 region has the DNA TGTGCCAGCAGTGACGCGGACAAGATTCTAACACCCCTCCACTTT. Its translation is CASSDADKILTPLHF.

The gene calls are TRBV11-1 and TRBJ1-1; 8 bases are a match to TRBD1. CDR3 size: 14 residues. The germline V gene encodes CDR1 SGHAT and CDR2 FQDESV (reference sequence). V was pared by 4 bases and J by 6 bases, with 7 bases of the junction left unmatched. In DNA form, the CDR3 reads TGTGCCAGCAGCTCAAGACAGGGGTTGGCTGAAGCTTTCTTT. Translated, it gives CASSSRQGLAEAFF.

This clone was counted a few times. The rearrangement joins TRBV18 to TRBJ1-1; D might be TRBD1 (6 bases). This CDR3 contains 15 residues. Germline lookup yields CDR1 KGHSH and CDR2 LQKENI. V was pared by 7 bases and J by 0 bases, with 15 bases between. DNA of the CDR3: TGTGCCAGCTTTAGACAGGAGGTGATGAACACTGAAGCTTTCTTT. Translated, it gives CASFRQEVMNTEAFF. The full variable domain, in which reference TRBV18 and TRBJ1-1 provide the parts outside the CDR3, is NAGVMQNPRHLVRRRGQEARLRCSPMKGHSHVYWYRQLPEEGLKFMVYLQKENIIDESGMPKERFSAEFPKEGPSILRIQQVVRGDSAAYFCASFRQEVMNTEAFFGQGTRLTVV.

This clone was seen a single time. V and J are TRBV5-4 and TRBJ2-7; D ambiguous. Germline lookup yields CDR1 SGHNT and CDR2 YYREEE (reference sequence). V was clipped by 5 bases and J by 1 base, with 13 bases between them. CDR3 length: 14 amino acids. Written as DNA, the CDR3 is TGTGCCAGCAGAGACCGACCACAGTCCTACGAGCAGTACTTC. Its translation is CASRDRPQSYEQYF.

This clone was seen only once. The rearrangement joins TRBV25-1 to TRBJ2-7; a possible D gene is TRBD1 (5 bases). Per germline, CDR1 MGHDK and CDR2 SYGVNS. V was pared by 3 bases and J by 0 bases, with 15 bases between. This CDR3 has 16 amino acids. The CDR3 is CASSEPPGQNSYEQYF. CDR3 in DNA: TGTGCCAGCAGTGAGCCACCAGGACAAAACTCCTACGAGCAGTACTTC.

CDR3 in DNA: TGTGCCAGCAGCTTATCGGACAAAGAGACCCAGTACTTC. Translating it yields CASSLSDKETQYF. This sequence joins TRBV7-8 and TRBJ2-5, with D tentatively TRBD1 (5 bases). Germline assignment: CDR1 SGHVS and CDR2 FQNEAQ. The CDR3 has 13 amino acids. Trimming pared 2 bases from V and 3 bases from J, leaving 7 bases between.

V and J are TRBV7-9 and TRBJ2-5; 10 bases match TRBD2. The CDR3 covers 14 residues. V lost 3 bases, J lost 5 bases, and 3 bases stayed unmatched. Germline loops: CDR1 SEHNR, CDR2 FQNEAQ (reference sequence). The CDR3, as DNA: TGTGCCAGCAGCTTCAGCGGGGGGGCCGAGACCCAGTACTTC. Translation gives CASSFSGGAETQYF.

This chain connects TRBV19 to TRBJ1-1; D is perhaps TRBD1 (5 bases). The CDR3 spans 11 residues. Between the trimmed V and J ends, which lost 5 bases and 5 bases, there was a span of 6 bases. From germline, CDR1 is LNHDA and CDR2 SQIVND (reference sequence). The CDR3 DNA sequence: TGTGCCAGTAGTGGGGCTACTGAAGCTTTCTTT. It encodes CASSGATEAFF. Using reference TRBV19 and TRBJ1-1 for the parts outside the CDR3, the full variable domain is DGGITQSPKYLFRKEGQNVTLSCEQNLNHDAMYWYRQDPGQGLRLIYYSQIVNDFQKGDIAEGYSVSREKKESFPLTVTSAQKNPTAFYLCASSGATEAFFGQGTRLTVV.

The chain uses TRBV9 and TRBJ1-1, with 8 bases matching TRBD1. With V trimmed by 0 bases and J by 2 bases, 6 bases remained unmatched. This CDR3 has 16 amino acids. The germline V gene encodes CDR1 SGDLS and CDR2 YYNGEE. The CDR3: CASSVGQGRFNTEAFF. Written as DNA, the CDR3 is TGTGCCAGCAGCGTAGGACAGGGGAGGTTTAACACTGAAGCTTTCTTT. The full variable domain, rest sourced from reference TRBV9 and TRBJ1-1, is DSGVTQTPKHLITATGQRVTLRCSPRSGDLSVYWYQQSLDQGLQFLIQYYNGEERAKGNILERFSAQQFPDLHSELNLSSLELGDSALYFCASSVGQGRFNTEAFFGQGTRLTVV.

CDR3 sequence (DNA): TGTGCCAGCAGCTTAATGGCTAGCGGGGGGCATTCCTACAATGAGCAGTTCTTC. Amino acid sequence: CASSLMASGGHSYNEQFF. This chain joins TRBV7-3 and TRBJ2-1; TRBD2 agrees at 11 bases. Trimming removed 1 base from V and 1 base from J; junction bases left unmatched: 6. The CDR3 totals 18 residues. Germline V gene data show CDR1 as SGHTA and CDR2 as FQGTGA.

The V gene is TRBV2, the J gene TRBJ1-2, with no clear D. The V gene lost 7 bases and the J gene lost 5 bases, with 8 bases spanning the gap. The CDR3 has 11 residues. Looked up from germline, CDR1 is SNHLY and CDR2 is FYNNEI. CDR3 residues: CASTREYGYTF. The CDR3 nucleotides are TGTGCCAGCACCCGGGAGTATGGCTACACCTTC.

This clone has a handful of counts. This chain uses TRBV5-1 with TRBJ2-1; 10 bases map to TRBD2. The CDR3 totals 14 residues. In germline, CDR1 is SGHRS, CDR2 YFSETQ. The ends lost 1 base at V and 9 bases at J; junction bases unmatched: 4. This CDR3 is CASSLSSGGAEQFF. The CDR3 DNA reads as TGCGCCAGCAGCTTGAGCAGCGGGGGGGCTGAGCAGTTCTTC.

This clone is a singleton in its sample. As DNA, the CDR3 is TGTGCCAGCTCGGGTCGGACAGGGGACTATGGCTACACCTTC. Translation gives CASSGRTGDYGYTF. This rearrangement joins TRBV18 to TRBJ1-2; 9 bases are shared with TRBD1. The junction had 5 bases not matched to a gene; V was cut back by 6 bases and J by 3 bases. The CDR3 contains 14 residues. The germline V gene has CDR1 KGHSH and CDR2 LQKENI.

This sequence joins TRBV7-9 and TRBJ1-3; TRBD1 matches 9 bases. Germline trimming cut 5 bases from V and 4 bases from J; bases unmatched to any gene: 3. This CDR3 comprises 14 residues. Per the germline V gene, CDR1 is SEHNR and CDR2 is FQNEAQ (reference sequence). The CDR3 region is CASSPGTGGNTIYF. CDR3 sequence (DNA): TGTGCCAGCAGCCCCGGGACAGGGGGAAACACCATATATTTT.

The chain employs TRBV27 and TRBJ1-2; D is possibly TRBD1 (6 bases). The CDR3 extends over 15 amino acids. V was cut by 6 bases and J by 0 bases, with 14 bases left in between. The germline CDR1 and CDR2 sequences are MNHEY and SMNVEV (reference sequence). Written as DNA, the CDR3 is TGTGCCAGCAGCTCCCCGGGACAAGCTAACTATGGCTACACCTTC. It translates to CASSSPGQANYGYTF.

This clone was seen a handful of times. The rearrangement uses TRBV29-1 and TRBJ2-3; TRBD1 aligns across 7 bases. Germline V CDR1 and CDR2: SQVTM, ANQGSEA. This CDR3 is built from 14 residues. J was trimmed by 2 bases and V by 4 bases; bases with no gene match: 6. In nucleotides, the CDR3 is TGCAGCGTTGCGACAGGGCTCATCACAGATACGCAGTATTTT. This codes for CSVATGLITDTQYF.

V gene TRBV5-1 combines with J gene TRBJ1-2, with D tentatively TRBD1 (5 bases). The germline CDR1 and CDR2 sequences are SGHRS and YFSETQ. The CDR3 contains 13 residues. Trimming left V 4 bases short and J 5 bases short, with 12 bases between. For the CDR3, the DNA is TGCGCCAGCAGCGAATTACAGGAATATGGCTACACCTTC. Amino acid sequence: CASSELQEYGYTF.

V and J are TRBV27 and TRBJ2-6; possible D gene TRBD2, 5 bases. Germline V gene data show CDR1 as MNHEY and CDR2 as SMNVEV (reference sequence). V was pared by 3 bases and J by 3 bases, with 9 bases between. CDR3 length: 15 amino acids. The CDR3 loop reads CASSFGGGGANVLTF. In nucleotides, the CDR3 is TGTGCCAGCAGTTTCGGAGGAGGTGGGGCCAACGTCCTGACTTTC.

The chain has TRBV25-1 and TRBJ1-1; 8 bases are a match to TRBD1. This CDR3 spans 17 amino acids. Germline CDR1 reads MGHDK; CDR2 reads SYGVNS. Germline trimming cut 6 bases from V and 5 bases from J; bases unmatched to any gene: 17. DNA for the CDR3: TGTGCCAGCAGACCAACCCCGGACAGGGTGGGTCGGACTGAAGCTTTCTTT. This sequence encodes CASRPTPDRVGRTEAFF. Variable domain in full (rest from reference TRBV25-1 and TRBJ1-1): EADIYQTPRYLVIGTGKKITLECSQTMGHDKMYWYQQDPGMELHLIHYSYGVNSTEKGDLSSESTVSRIRTEHFPLTLESARPSHTSQYLCASRPTPDRVGRTEAFFGQGTRLTVV.

V gene TRBV19 combines with J gene TRBJ1-4; D is uncertain. CDR1 and CDR2 from the germline V gene are LNHDA and SQIVND (reference sequence). V dropped 4 bases and J dropped 14 bases, with 14 bases sitting between them. This CDR3 comprises 12 residues. The CDR3 protein is CASSTQSPPLFF. The CDR3 bases are TGTGCCAGTAGTACCCAGTCCCCACCCCTGTTTTTT.

The table lists this clone with a count of one. The rearrangement links TRBV18 to TRBJ1-2; 12 bases agree with TRBD1. There are 14 residues in the CDR3. From germline, CDR1 is KGHSH and CDR2 LQKENI. V lost 5 bases, J lost 6 bases, and 4 bases stayed unmatched. CDR3 sequence reads: CASSRDRGRNGYTF. The DNA of the CDR3 is TGTGCCAGCTCAAGGGACAGGGGGCGGAATGGCTACACCTTC.